This TCR beta chain was found in a study of siplizumab effects on memory and regulatory T cells. This clone has just one count. TCR templates numbering 95,000 to 100,000 were assayed per sample. Assay: immunoSEQ multiplex PCR; the TCRdb copy retains only in-frame clones and omits some. The table has more than 95,000 clones, 94% seen once; the top ten hold 1.5% to 2%. In germline, CDR1 is SEHNR, CDR2 FQNEAQ (reference sequence). The CDR3 is 16 residues long. Losses at the gene ends were 4 bases for V and 2 bases for J; bases not matched to a gene: 11. The clonotype originates from a human donor in good health. This sequence joins TRBV7-9 and TRBJ2-7; 7 bases match TRBD1. The sample was non-Treg CD4+ T cells sorted from blood. CDR3 in amino acids: CASSSFVGQGAYEQYF. The DNA of the CDR3 is TGTGCCAGCAGCTCCTTCGTGGGGCAGGGGGCCTACGAGCAGTACTTC.